A selection of T cell receptor beta chains follows, all from one sample in a study of T cells in Graves' hyperthyroidism and ophthalmopathy. TCRdb recomputed calls from the multiplex PCR reads with MiXCR, one row per CDR3 protein. There are 350,000 to 400,000 distinct CDR3 sequences in the sample; 14% to 15% occur only once, and roughly 33% lies in the top ten. Sequenced sample: blood. These receptors originate from a woman in her 30s with Graves' hyperthyroidism. Each CDR3 is given with its conserved first and last residue. D genes are given only for firm matches. Clone size is stated in some rows and not others, as once, few, many or a class when expanded.

clone size	D gene	V gene	J gene	CDR3 protein	CDR3 DNA
many	TRBD2	TRBV5-8	TRBJ2-3	CASSLGSGRYSTDTQYF	TGTGCCAGCAGCCTAGGTAGCGGGAGGTACAGCACAGATACGCAGTATTTT
-	TRBD1	TRBV4-2	TRBJ1-5	CASSQSGQGGSSNQPQHF	TGTGCCAGCAGCCAATCGGGACAGGGCGGGTCTAGCAATCAGCCCCAGCATTTT
-	-	TRBV19	TRBJ1-6	CASSESRSPLHF	TGTGCCAGTAGTGAGTCACGGTCACCCCTCCACTTT
many	-	TRBV2	TRBJ1-5	CASSESVRQPQHF	TGTGCCAGCAGTGAATCAGTGAGGCAGCCCCAGCATTTT
-	-	TRBV24-1	TRBJ2-3	CATRSTSSTDMQYF	TGTGCCACCAGAAGCACAAGCAGCACAGATATGCAGTATTTT
many	-	TRBV11-2	TRBJ2-7	CASSLDGPYEQYF	TGTGCCAGCAGCTTGGACGGACCCTACGAGCAGTACTTC
-	TRBD2	TRBV6-1	TRBJ2-1	CASSPWTRGRHEQFF	TGTGCCAGCAGTCCCTGGACTAGGGGCCGACATGAGCAGTTCTTC
few	TRBD2	TRBV30	TRBJ2-7	CAWSPAGGYEQYF	TGTGCCTGGAGTCCTGCGGGAGGCTACGAGCAGTACTTC
few	-	TRBV9	TRBJ2-1	CASSVSKVDEQFF	TGTGCCAGCAGCGTGTCGAAGGTAGATGAGCAGTTCTTC
many	TRBD2	TRBV5-1	TRBJ2-1	CASRLRPSGPNNEQFF	TGCGCCAGCAGGTTGCGCCCTAGCGGGCCAAACAATGAGCAGTTCTTC
-	-	TRBV10-3	TRBJ1-5	CAISEKGSGNQPQHF	TGTGCCATCAGTGAGAAGGGTAGTGGCAATCAGCCCCAGCATTTT
many	TRBD2	TRBV27	TRBJ2-1	CASSLQREGNWGNEQFF	TGTGCCAGCAGTTTACAGCGGGAGGGCAATTGGGGCAATGAGCAGTTCTTC
many	-	TRBV20-1	TRBJ2-7	CSARWTANSYEQYF	TGCAGTGCTAGATGGACGGCCAACTCCTACGAGCAGTACTTC
many	-	TRBV11-2	TRBJ1-1	CASSLELGATEAFF	TGTGCCAGCAGCTTAGAGCTAGGGGCCACTGAAGCTTTCTTT
many	TRBD2	TRBV20-1	TRBJ2-7	CSARYSGRLGYEQYF	TGCAGTGCCCGTTATAGCGGGAGATTAGGGTACGAGCAGTACTTC
many	-	TRBV6-1	TRBJ2-7	CASSQRDSTYEQYF	TGTGCCAGCAGTCAGAGGGACTCGACTTACGAGCAGTACTTC
-	TRBD2	TRBV3-1	TRBJ2-1	CASSPDLGGSYNEQFF	TGTGCCAGCAGCCCCGATTTGGGCGGGAGTTACAATGAGCAGTTCTTC
many	-	TRBV3-1	TRBJ2-7	CASRGPYEQYF	TGTGCCAGCAGGGGACCATACGAGCAGTACTTC
-	TRBD1	TRBV7-3	TRBJ2-5	CASSSQGEPGETQYF	TGTGCCAGCAGCTCCCAGGGGGAACCTGGAGAGACCCAGTACTTC
many	-	TRBV18	TRBJ2-1	CASSRERYNEQFF	TGTGCCAGCTCACGAGAGCGCTACAATGAGCAGTTCTTC
many	-	TRBV2	TRBJ1-1	CASTTGLMMNTEAFF	TGTGCCAGCACTACGGGACTGATGATGAACACTGAAGCTTTCTTT
-	TRBD1	TRBV9	TRBJ2-5	CASSVGTGSQETQYF	TGTGCCAGCAGCGTAGGGACAGGGTCCCAAGAGACCCAGTACTTC
-	-	TRBV29-1	TRBJ1-1	CSVARWTEAFF	TGCAGCGTTGCTCGGTGGACTGAAGCTTTCTTT
-	-	TRBV12-3/TRBV12-4	TRBJ2-5	CASSLMSLQETQYF	TGTGCCAGCAGTTTAATGAGCCTCCAAGAGACCCAGTACTTC
-	-	TRBV5-1	TRBJ1-4	CASSLEGRRFEKLLF	TGCGCCAGCAGCTTAGAAGGCAGGAGGTTTGAAAAACTGCTTTTT
-	-	TRBV27	TRBJ1-5	CASRPFGGGDNQPQHF	TGTGCCAGCAGGCCCTTCGGGGGGGGTGACAATCAGCCCCAGCATTTT
few	TRBD2	TRBV7-9	TRBJ2-3	CASSLARGSDTDTQYF	TGTGCCAGCAGCTTAGCGCGGGGGAGCGACACAGATACGCAGTATTTT
many	TRBD2	TRBV9	TRBJ2-3	CASSVTSGRPPRSTDTQYF	TGTGCCAGCAGCGTGACTAGCGGGAGGCCCCCCCGTAGCACAGATACGCAGTATTTT
few	-	TRBV2	TRBJ2-7	CASTGQSYYEQYF	TGTGCCAGCACAGGACAGTCCTACTACGAGCAGTACTTC
-	-	TRBV4-2	TRBJ1-2	CASSQESGQGYGYTF	TGTGCCAGCAGCCAAGAATCAGGGCAGGGCTATGGCTACACCTTC
many	-	TRBV6-1	TRBJ2-3	CASSEMALGGWRNTDTQYF	TGTGCCAGCAGTGAAATGGCCCTTGGGGGGTGGCGCAACACAGATACGCAGTATTTT
many	TRBD2	TRBV20-1	TRBJ2-3	CSAKGWTGTSAAHDTQYF	TGCAGTGCTAAGGGTTGGACAGGGACTAGCGCCGCACATGATACGCAGTATTTT
-	-	TRBV15	TRBJ1-4	CATSISSTMGEKLFF	TGTGCCACCAGCATCTCAAGCACGATGGGGGAAAAACTGTTTTTT
many	-	TRBV15	TRBJ2-7	CATSRETRFYEQYF	TGTGCCACCAGCAGAGAAACTAGATTCTACGAGCAGTACTTC
many	-	TRBV18	TRBJ2-1	CASSLIARSNYNEQFF	TGTGCCAGCTCACTGATAGCGAGGAGTAATTACAATGAGCAGTTCTTC
few	-	TRBV14	TRBJ2-1	CASSLRSSAPHNEQFF	TGTGCCAGCAGCCTCCGATCATCAGCTCCTCACAATGAGCAGTTCTTC
few	TRBD1	TRBV6-2/TRBV6-3	TRBJ2-3	CASRNRDRKADTQYF	TGTGCCAGCAGGAACCGGGACAGGAAAGCAGATACGCAGTATTTT
many	TRBD1	TRBV30	TRBJ2-5	CAWGTVQETQYF	TGTGCCTGGGGGACAGTTCAAGAGACCCAGTACTTC
-	TRBD1	TRBV4-1	TRBJ2-1	CASTLQTGGIDNEQFF	TGCGCCAGTACCCTCCAGACAGGGGGGATTGACAATGAGCAGTTCTTC
few	-	TRBV15	TRBJ2-7	CATSRDTRNSVYEQYF	TGTGCCACCAGCAGAGATACGAGGAACTCCGTCTACGAGCAGTACTTC
-	TRBD2	TRBV5-6	TRBJ2-2	CASSLISSGSTGELFF	TGTGCCAGCAGTTTAATTTCTAGCGGATCCACCGGGGAGCTGTTTTTT
-	-	TRBV14	TRBJ2-7	CASSQDRGGNYEQYF	TGTGCCAGCAGCCAAGACAGAGGGGGTAACTACGAGCAGTACTTC
many	-	TRBV28	TRBJ2-5	CASRGREAVETQYF	TGTGCCAGCAGGGGCAGGGAGGCTGTCGAGACCCAGTACTTC
many	TRBD1	TRBV30	TRBJ2-7	CAWTTGTGFYEQYF	TGTGCCTGGACTACCGGGACAGGGTTTTACGAGCAGTACTTC
few	TRBD2	TRBV5-1	TRBJ2-7	CASSLTGGLAGGEQYF	TGCGCCAGCAGCTTGACGGGTGGGCTAGCGGGAGGCGAGCAGTACTTC
-	-	TRBV29-1	TRBJ2-1	CSGGLYNEQFF	TGCAGCGGGGGACTTTACAATGAGCAGTTCTTC
-	-	TRBV6-5	TRBJ2-3	CASSYAAGQSTDTQYF	TGTGCCAGCAGTTACGCCGCGGGACAAAGCACAGATACGCAGTATTTT
many	TRBD2	TRBV28	TRBJ2-1	CASSGTGLAENNEQFF	TGTGCCAGCAGTGGGACGGGACTAGCGGAAAACAATGAGCAGTTCTTC
few	TRBD2	TRBV4-2	TRBJ2-2	CASSQEYLAGRTGELFF	TGTGCCAGCAGCCAAGAGTATCTAGCGGGGAGGACCGGGGAGCTGTTTTTT
many	TRBD2	TRBV2	TRBJ2-3	CVSAGVGSDTQYF	TGTGTCTCAGCGGGAGTTGGCTCAGATACGCAGTATTTT
many	-	TRBV13	TRBJ2-7	CASSGGRDYEQYF	TGTGCCAGCAGCGGGGGTAGGGACTACGAGCAGTACTTC
-	TRBD2	TRBV4-2	TRBJ2-5	CASSQDSAGGSLPWETQYF	TGTGCCAGCAGCCAAGACTCCGCGGGAGGCTCTCTTCCGTGGGAGACCCAGTACTTC
many	-	TRBV9	TRBJ1-1	CASSGREANTEAFF	TGTGCCAGCAGCGGCAGGGAGGCGAACACTGAAGCTTTCTTT
few	-	TRBV24-1	TRBJ1-1	CATRGGTEAFF	TGTGCCACCAGGGGTGGCACTGAAGCTTTCTTT